Shown below are 18 T cell receptor beta chains from a single sample sequenced in a study of blood T cell repertoires in COVID-19. Assay used: immunoSEQ multiplex PCR; TCRdb lists only in-frame clones, some missing. The sample shows 390,000 or so clones, around nine tenths of them seen only once. Sequencing input: PBMCs or T cells enriched from blood (not recorded which). These receptors were collected from a woman between 45 and 65 years old who had recovered from COVID-19.

CDR3 protein: CASSPWGRGNTEAFF. DNA of the CDR3: TGTGCCAGCAGCCCATGGGGCAGGGGGAACACTGAAGCTTTCTTT. The rearrangement joins TRBV7-9 to TRBJ1-1; D is perhaps TRBD1 (6 bases). V was pared by 5 bases and J by 1 base, with 14 bases between. Germline V gene lookup returns CDR1 SEHNR and CDR2 FQNEAQ (reference sequence). This CDR3 comprises 15 residues.

This clone came up a few times. The CDR3 DNA sequence: TGTGCCAGCAGCTTAATTCCAGGGGACTATGGCTACACCTTC. It specifies CASSLIPGDYGYTF. V and J are TRBV7-3 and TRBJ1-2; TRBD1 might be the D (6 bases). This CDR3 is built from 14 residues. V lost 1 base and J lost 3, with 9 bases in between. CDR1 is SGHTA and CDR2 is FQGTGA in the germline V gene. Complete variable domain (other parts from reference TRBV7-3 and TRBJ1-2): GAGVSQTPSNKVTEKGKYVELRCDPISGHTALYWYRQSLGQGPEFLIYFQGTGAADDSGLPNDRFFAVRPEGSVSTLKIQRTERGDSAVYLCASSLIPGDYGYTFGSGTRLTVV.

V is TRBV21-1 and J is TRBJ2-1; TRBD1 is the table's D call, not checked against the DNA. TRBV21-1 is listed as a pseudogene. The CDR3 runs 15 residues. CDR3 coding DNA: TGTGCCAGCGGCTACAGGGTGAGCTCCTACAATGAGCAGTTCTTC. This gives the protein CASGYRVSSYNEQFF.

This chain joins TRBV4-1 and TRBJ2-3, with a tentative D call TRBD1 (6 bases). Germline V lookup: CDR1 MGHRA, CDR2 YSYEKL. This CDR3 comprises 14 residues. V dropped 4 bases and J dropped 10 bases, with 18 bases sitting between them. In nucleotides, the CDR3 is TGCGCCAGCAGCCGGAACACAGGGATGTTTCCGCAGTATTTT. This gives the protein CASSRNTGMFPQYF.

The chain couples TRBV5-1 to TRBJ2-1, with 7 bases matching TRBD1. V trimming: 0 bases; J trimming: 5 bases; junction bases outside the gene matches: 2. Germline lookup yields CDR1 SGHRS and CDR2 YFSETQ. The CDR3 sequence is 14 residues long. For the CDR3, the DNA is TGCGCCAGCAGCTTGGGGGACAGCAACAATGAGCAGTTCTTC. Protein sequence: CASSLGDSNNEQFF.

In this sample, this clone turned up a few times. The chain recombines TRBV5-8 with TRBJ1-5; 7 bases are a match to TRBD1. After removal of 5 bases from V and 1 base from J, the junction contained 3 bases not matched to a gene. The length of the CDR3 is 14 residues. The V gene's germline CDR1 is SGHTS and CDR2 YDEGEE. CDR3 DNA sequence: TGTGCCAGCAGTGACAGGGTAAGCAATCAGCCCCAGCATTTT. Translated: CASSDRVSNQPQHF.

The chain joins TRBV5-8 to TRBJ2-7, with a possible D match to TRBD2 (7 bases). The CDR3 length is 15 residues. CDR1 and CDR2 from the germline V gene are SGHTS and YDEGEE. Trimming removed 6 bases at V and 0 bases at J, with 16 bases between. Here the CDR3 reads CASIVGGGNSYEQYF. CDR3 DNA: TGTGCCAGCATAGTTGGCGGGGGCAACTCCTACGAGCAGTACTTC.

Points on this clone: The sample carries other DNA sequences with the same CDR3. V is TRBV6-2 or TRBV6-3 and J is TRBJ1-4; D uncertain. Trimming pared 6 bases from V and 6 bases from J, leaving 8 bases between. Germline V gene sequence: CDR1 MNHEY, CDR2 SVGEGT. This CDR3 is built from 12 residues. The CDR3 loop reads CASSLSDEKLFF. CDR3 DNA sequence: TGTGCCAGCAGCCTATCGGATGAAAAACTGTTTTTT.

This chain joins TRBV5-1 and TRBJ2-7, with D possibly matching TRBD2 (6 bases). The CDR3 extends over 17 amino acids. Germline-derived CDR1 and CDR2 are SGHRS and YFSETQ. Between the trimmed V and J ends, which lost 4 bases and 0 bases, there was a span of 20 bases. CDR3 coding DNA: TGCGCCAGCAGCCCCGGTACGGGGGTATGGAGCTCCTACGAGCAGTACTTC. It encodes CASSPGTGVWSSYEQYF.

The chain employs TRBV6-2 or TRBV6-3 and TRBJ1-4; maybe TRBD1 (6 bases). CDR3 length equals 14 residues. V shed 6 bases and J shed 8 bases, with 16 bases lying between them. CDR1 and CDR2 from the germline V gene are MNHEY and SVGEGT. CDR3 bases: TGTGCCAGCAGCTCAGGACAGATGGGCGAAAAACTGTTTTTT. Encoded protein: CASSSGQMGEKLFF.

The chain is built from TRBV4-1 and TRBJ1-1; 10 positions match TRBD1. Trimming at V came to 3 bases and at J to 5 bases, leaving 12 bases not matched to a gene. The V gene's germline CDR1 is MGHRA and CDR2 YSYEKL. The CDR3 runs to 17 residues. The CDR3 DNA sequence: TGCGCCAGCAGCCATGATCATCCGGGACAGGGGAGGACTGAAGCTTTCTTT. As protein: CASSHDHPGQGRTEAFF.

The V call is TRBV3-1 (or the pseudogene TRBV3-2), the J call TRBJ1-6, with 7 bases identical to TRBD1. Germline CDR1 and CDR2: LGHDT and YNNKEL (reference sequence). After removal of 6 bases from V and 7 bases from J, the junction contained 6 bases not matched to a gene. The CDR3 runs 14 residues. The DNA of the CDR3 is TGTGCCAGCAGAGGGGACAGTAACAATTCACCCCTCCACTTT. Translation gives CASRGDSNNSPLHF.

This clone was seen only once. The same CDR3 arises from other DNA sequences in this sample as well. The chain recombines TRBV5-1 with TRBJ2-1; a possible D gene is TRBD1 (6 bases). Trimming pared 2 bases from V and 0 bases from J, leaving 9 bases between. The CDR3 has 15 residues. Germline values: CDR1 SGHRS, CDR2 YFSETQ. The CDR3 spells CASSLQGSSYNEQFF. As DNA, the CDR3 is TGCGCCAGCAGCTTACAGGGAAGCTCCTACAATGAGCAGTTCTTC.

This sequence joins TRBV4-1 and TRBJ2-7; the D gene is possibly TRBD1 (6 bases). The CDR3 contains 14 residues. V lost 1 base and J lost 4, with 11 bases in between. The germline V gene encodes CDR1 MGHRA and CDR2 YSYEKL. CDR3 residues: CASSQVAGEYEQYF. The CDR3 nucleotides are TGCGCCAGCAGCCAAGTCGCAGGGGAATACGAGCAGTACTTC.

This chain uses TRBV19 with TRBJ1-6; 8 nucleotides line up with TRBD1. Germline V gene data show CDR1 as LNHDA and CDR2 as SQIVND (reference sequence). Unmatched junction bases numbered 6, after V lost 5 bases and J lost 6 bases. This CDR3 is 15 amino acids long. The chain's CDR3 is CASSPDRAGNSPLHF. CDR3 sequence (DNA): TGTGCCAGTAGTCCGGACAGGGCAGGTAATTCACCCCTCCACTTT.

The genes are TRBV25-1 and TRBJ2-5, with TRBD2 matching over 8 bases. There are 16 residues in the CDR3. Germline V gene data show CDR1 as MGHDK and CDR2 as SYGVNS. Losses at the gene ends were 8 bases for V and 3 bases for J; bases not matched to a gene: 14. CDR3 bases: TGTGCCAGCCCTAGCCCCGGGACTAGTACCGAAGAGACCCAGTACTTC. Translation: CASPSPGTSTEETQYF.

The CDR3, as DNA: TGCGCCAGCAGCCAAGAGCCGGGGGGCGCGGGTTATGGCTACACCTTC. It yields the protein CASSQEPGGAGYGYTF. This chain uses TRBV4-1 with TRBJ1-2; D possibly corresponds to TRBD1 (6 bases). V shed 0 bases and J shed 5 bases, with 16 bases lying between them. The germline CDR1 and CDR2 sequences are MGHRA and YSYEKL. This CDR3 has 16 residues.

This sequence joins TRBV5-1 and TRBJ2-3; 13 nucleotides agree with TRBD2. Germline lookup yields CDR1 SGHRS and CDR2 YFSETQ. J was trimmed by 1 base and V by 4 bases; bases with no gene match: 9. The CDR3 loop spans 18 amino acids. Here the CDR3 DNA reads TGCGCCAGCAGCCCCGGACTAGCGGGGGCCCTAGGCACAGATACGCAGTATTTT. Translating gives CASSPGLAGALGTDTQYF.